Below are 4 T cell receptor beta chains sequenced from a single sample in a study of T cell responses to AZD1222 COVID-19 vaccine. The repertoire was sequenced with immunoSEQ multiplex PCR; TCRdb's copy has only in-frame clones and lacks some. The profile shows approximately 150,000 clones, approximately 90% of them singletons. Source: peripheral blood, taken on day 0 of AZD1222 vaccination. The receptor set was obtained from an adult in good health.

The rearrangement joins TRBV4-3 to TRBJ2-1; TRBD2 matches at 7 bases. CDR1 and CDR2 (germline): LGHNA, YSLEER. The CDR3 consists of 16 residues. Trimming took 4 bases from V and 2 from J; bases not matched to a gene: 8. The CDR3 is CASSPSRGRAYNEQFF. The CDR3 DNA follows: TGCGCCAGCAGCCCGAGCAGAGGGAGGGCCTACAATGAGCAGTTCTTC.

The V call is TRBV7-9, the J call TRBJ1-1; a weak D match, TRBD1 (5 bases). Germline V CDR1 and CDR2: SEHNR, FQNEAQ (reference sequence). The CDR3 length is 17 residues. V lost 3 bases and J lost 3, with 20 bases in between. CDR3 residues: CASSFYGTGPSDTEAFF. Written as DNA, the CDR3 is TGTGCCAGCAGCTTCTACGGGACGGGGCCCTCGGACACTGAAGCTTTCTTT. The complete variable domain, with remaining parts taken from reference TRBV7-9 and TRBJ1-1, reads DTGVSQNPRHKITKRGQNVTFRCDPISEHNRLYWYRQTLGQGPEFLTYFQNEAQLEKSRLLSDRFSAERPKGSFSTLEIQRTEQGDSAMYLCASSFYGTGPSDTEAFFGQGTRLTVV.

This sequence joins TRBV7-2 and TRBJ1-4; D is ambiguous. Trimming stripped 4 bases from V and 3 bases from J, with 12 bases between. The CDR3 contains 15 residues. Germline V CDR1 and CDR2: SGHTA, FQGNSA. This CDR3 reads CASSSQAGSNEKLFF. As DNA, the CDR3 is TGTGCCAGCAGCTCCCAAGCAGGTTCTAATGAAAAACTGTTTTTT.

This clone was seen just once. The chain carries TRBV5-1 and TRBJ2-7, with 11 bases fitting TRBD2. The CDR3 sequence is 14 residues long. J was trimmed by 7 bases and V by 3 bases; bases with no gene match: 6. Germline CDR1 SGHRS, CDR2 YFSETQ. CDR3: CASSSLAGAREQYF. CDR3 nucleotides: TGCGCCAGCAGCTCACTAGCGGGAGCTCGGGAGCAGTACTTC.